This entry lists 12 T cell receptor beta chains sequenced from one sample in a study of blood T cells in healthy people across ages. Primed by a sample-barcoded 5' primer and a J-beta primer mix, a second PCR proceeded for about 7 to 12 cycles. TCRdb redid the calling of the 5' RACE reads with MiXCR, one entry per CDR3 protein. The table includes roughly 1.9 million distinct CDR3 sequences, 39% detected once. The specimen sequenced was blood. Receptor source: a human donor in good health.

This clonotype was found a few times. This rearrangement joins TRBV6-2 or TRBV6-3 to TRBJ1-2; the D is unclear. The CDR3 covers 14 residues. Trimming left V 5 bases short and J 3 bases short, with 13 bases between. The germline gives CDR1 MNHEY, CDR2 SVGEGT. The CDR3 sequence: CASSPRAVYYGYTF. The DNA of the CDR3 is TGTGCCAGCAGTCCACGCGCGGTTTACTATGGCTACACCTTC.

This clonotype was detected only a few times. The rearrangement uses TRBV7-8 and TRBJ2-7; D gene uncertain. The length of the CDR3 is 12 residues. The V end lost 5 bases, the J end lost 5 bases, and 10 bases lay between the germline ends. CDR1 and CDR2 from the germline V gene are SGHVS and FQNEAQ. The CDR3 region has the DNA TGTGCCAGCAGCCCGGAAGCTAACGAGCAGTACTTC. As protein: CASSPEANEQYF.

The V call is TRBV12-3 or TRBV12-4, the J call TRBJ2-1; 8 bases fit TRBD2. V trimming: 2 bases; J trimming: 8 bases; junction bases outside the gene matches: 14. CDR3 length: 17 residues. The CDR3 DNA reads TGTGCCAGCAGTTTAAAGACGCGACGGGGGGGCCGGGATGAGCAGTTCTTC. Its translation: CASSLKTRRGGRDEQFF.

The gene calls are TRBV4-2 and TRBJ1-5; D not resolved. The germline CDR1 and CDR2 sequences are LGHNA and YNFKEQ. There are 14 residues in the CDR3. Deletions cut 0 bases from V and 7 bases from J, with 10 bases between. The CDR3 protein is CASSQDYGEQPQHF. CDR3 bases: TGTGCCAGCAGCCAAGACTACGGGGAACAGCCCCAGCATTTT.

The J gene is TRBJ1-5, the V gene TRBV6-2 or TRBV6-3; 9 bases fit TRBD1. This CDR3 region has 14 residues. J was trimmed by 9 bases and V by 2 bases; bases with no gene match: 5. The germline V gene encodes CDR1 MNHEY and CDR2 SVGEGT. In DNA form, the CDR3 reads TGTGCCAGCAGTTACACCGGGACAGGGAGGCCCCAGCATTTT. This sequence encodes CASSYTGTGRPQHF.

Comments on this clonotype: Its ends do not fully match the called genes, so a read error is possible. The V and J genes are TRBV10-3 and TRBJ1-2; D call uncertain. Germline CDR1 reads ENHRY; CDR2 reads SYGVKD. This CDR3 comprises 13 residues. DNA of the CDR3: TGCGCCATCAGTGATAGGCCAACCAGCGGCTACACCTTC. Translation gives CAISDRPTSGYTF.

This clonotype has a handful of counts. The junction does not match germline at one end; this may be a read error. This sequence joins TRBV4-2 and TRBJ1-1; no firm D call. In germline, CDR1 is LGHNA, CDR2 YNFKEQ. The CDR3 totals 15 residues. CDR3 nucleotides: TGTGCCAGCAACCAAATCGGAGGTGGTTCTACTGAAGCTTTCTTT. This translates into CASNQIGGGSTEAFF.

V and J are TRBV20-1 and TRBJ2-3; the match to TRBD2 covers 9 bases. The CDR3 is made up of 14 amino acids. The germline V gene encodes CDR1 DFQATT and CDR2 SNEGSKA (reference sequence). Losses at the gene ends were 5 bases for V and 3 bases for J; bases not matched to a gene: 6. CDR3 nucleotides: TGCAGTGCTGTCCTAGCGGGATCTACAGATACGCAGTATTTT. It specifies CSAVLAGSTDTQYF.

The chain employs TRBV7-2 and TRBJ2-7, with 7 bases identical to TRBD2. This CDR3 is 15 amino acids long. CDR1 and CDR2 (germline): SGHTA, FQGNSA. V lost 2 bases to trimming and J lost 1 base; unmatched junction nucleotides: 5. The CDR3: CASSLQAGLSYEQYF. DNA of the CDR3: TGTGCCAGCAGCTTACAAGCGGGGCTTTCCTACGAGCAGTACTTC. Variable domain in full (rest from reference TRBV7-2 and TRBJ2-7): GAGVSQSPSNKVTEKGKDVELRCDPISGHTALYWYRQSLGQGLEFLIYFQGNSAPDKSGLPSDRFSAERTGGSVSTLTIQRTQQEDSAVYLCASSLQAGLSYEQYFGPGTRLTVT.

The J gene is TRBJ2-7, the V gene TRBV20-1; TRBD1 agrees at 8 bases. The CDR3 runs 14 residues. Germline V CDR1 and CDR2: DFQATT, SNEGSKA (reference sequence). V dropped 4 bases and J dropped 1; count of bases not matched to a gene: 6. The CDR3 loop is CSAKGTGTSYEQYF. For the CDR3, the DNA is TGCAGTGCTAAAGGGACAGGCACGTCCTACGAGCAGTACTTC.

V is TRBV4-3 and J is TRBJ2-7; perhaps D is TRBD1 or TRBD2 (6 bases each). Trimming cost V 1 base and J 6 bases, with 16 bases left between them. Germline V gives CDR1 LGHNA, CDR2 YSLEER. The CDR3 is 15 residues long. CDR3 nucleotides: TGCGCCAGCAGCCAAGGTGGAGGGGGAGTTAGCGAGCAGTACTTC. It is translated as CASSQGGGGVSEQYF.

V gene TRBV28 combines with J gene TRBJ1-5; D is unresolved. The CDR3 spans 15 residues. Trimming cost V 11 bases and J 0 bases, with 17 bases left between them. CDR1 is MDHEN, CDR2 SYDVKM, per germline. In nucleotides, the CDR3 is TGTGCCCACCGGGTAGAGCAGTATAGCAATCAGCCCCAGCATTTT. Translated: CAHRVEQYSNQPQHF.